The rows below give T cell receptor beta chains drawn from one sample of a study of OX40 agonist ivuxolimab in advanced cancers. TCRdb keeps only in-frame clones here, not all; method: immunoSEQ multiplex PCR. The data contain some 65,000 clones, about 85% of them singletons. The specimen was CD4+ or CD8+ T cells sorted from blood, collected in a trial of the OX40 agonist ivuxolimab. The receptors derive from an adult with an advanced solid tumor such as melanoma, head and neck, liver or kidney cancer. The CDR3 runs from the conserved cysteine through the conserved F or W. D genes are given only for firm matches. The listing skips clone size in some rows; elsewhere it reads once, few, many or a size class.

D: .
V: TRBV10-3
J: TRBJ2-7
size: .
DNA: TGTGCCATCAGTGAACGGGCCGACGGGTACGAGCAGTACTTC
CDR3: CAISERADGYEQYF

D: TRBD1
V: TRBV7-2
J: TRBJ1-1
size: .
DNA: TGTGCCAGCAGCTTGGGGACAGCTAACACTGAAGCTTTCTTT
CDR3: CASSLGTANTEAFF

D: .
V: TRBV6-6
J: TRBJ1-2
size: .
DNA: TGTGCCAGCAGTTACGAAGTGTCGGGCTACACCTTC
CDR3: CASSYEVSGYTF

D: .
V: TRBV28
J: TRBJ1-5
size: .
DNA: TGTGCCAGCAGATCAGATCAGCCCCAGCATTTT
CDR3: CASRSDQPQHF

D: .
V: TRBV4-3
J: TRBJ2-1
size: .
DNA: TGCGCCAGCAGCCAAGAGGCGGGAAATGACAATGAGCAGTTCTTC
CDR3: CASSQEAGNDNEQFF

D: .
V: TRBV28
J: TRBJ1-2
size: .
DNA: TGTGCCAGCAGTTTCTCCGACCGAAACTATGGCTACACCTTC
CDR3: CASSFSDRNYGYTF

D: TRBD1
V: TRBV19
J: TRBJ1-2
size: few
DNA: TGTGCCAGTAGCCCCGGGACAGGCTATGGCTACACCTTC
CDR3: CASSPGTGYGYTF

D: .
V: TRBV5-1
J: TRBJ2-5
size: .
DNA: TGCGCCAGCAGCTTGCAGGCCCAAAGAGAGACCCAGTACTTC
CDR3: CASSLQAQRETQYF

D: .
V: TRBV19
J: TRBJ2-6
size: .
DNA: TGTGCCAGTACTATGGCCTGGCAGGGCGTCTCTGGGGCCAACGTCCTGACTTTC
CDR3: CASTMAWQGVSGANVLTF

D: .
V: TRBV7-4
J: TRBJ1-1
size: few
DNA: TGTGCCAGCACCCGGTGCCAGGACACTGAAGCTTTCTTT
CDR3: CASTRCQDTEAFF

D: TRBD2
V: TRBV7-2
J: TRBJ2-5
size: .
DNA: TGTGCCAGCAGCTCCAGCGGGGGGCCCGCGGGAGAGACCCAGTACTTC
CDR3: CASSSSGGPAGETQYF

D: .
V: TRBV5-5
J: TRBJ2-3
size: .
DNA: TGTGCCAGCAGCTTCGACATGAGCACAGATACGCAGTATTTT
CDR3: CASSFDMSTDTQYF

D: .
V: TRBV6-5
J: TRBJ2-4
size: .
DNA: TGTGCCAGCAGTTCAGCGGGAGCCAAAAACATTCAGTACTTC
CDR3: CASSSAGAKNIQYF

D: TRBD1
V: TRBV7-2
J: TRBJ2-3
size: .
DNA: TGTGCCAGCAGCTTAGGGGCAGGGGGCTTAGATACGCAGTATTTT
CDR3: CASSLGAGGLDTQYF

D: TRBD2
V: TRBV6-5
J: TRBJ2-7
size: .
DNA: TGTGCCAGCAGTTCGAATAGCGGGGGTTCCGAGCAGTACTTC
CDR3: CASSSNSGGSEQYF

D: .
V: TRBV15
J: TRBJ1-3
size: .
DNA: TGTGCCACCAGCAGAGATGGAACCCTCTCTGGAAACACCATATATTTT
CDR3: CATSRDGTLSGNTIYF

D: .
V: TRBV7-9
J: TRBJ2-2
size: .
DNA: TGTGCCAGCAGCCCCGCCCCGGGGGAGCTGTTTTTT
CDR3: CASSPAPGELFF

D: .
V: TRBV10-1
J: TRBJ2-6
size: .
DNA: TGCGCCAGCAGTGGGGGACTTCCCCTTAGCTCTGGGGCCAACGTCCTGACTTTC
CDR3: CASSGGLPLSSGANVLTF

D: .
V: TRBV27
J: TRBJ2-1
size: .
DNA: TGTGCCAGCAATAAATTGGGTCACTCGCGGGACAATGAGCAGTTCTTC
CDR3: CASNKLGHSRDNEQFF

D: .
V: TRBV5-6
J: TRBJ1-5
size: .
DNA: TGTGCCAGCAGCTTGGGAGTAGGTTTATCTCAGCCCCAGCATTTT
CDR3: CASSLGVGLSQPQHF

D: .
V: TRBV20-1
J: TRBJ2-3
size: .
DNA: TGCAGTGCTAGGGGATGGGATACGCAGTATTTT
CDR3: CSARGWDTQYF

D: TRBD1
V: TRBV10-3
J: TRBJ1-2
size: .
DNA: TGTGCCGTAGGGACAGGGGAAATGGGCTATGGCTACACCTTC
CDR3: CAVGTGEMGYGYTF

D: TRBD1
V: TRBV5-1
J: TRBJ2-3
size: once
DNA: TGCGCCAGCAGCTTCCGGGACAGGGAGGATACGCAGTATTTT
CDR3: CASSFRDREDTQYF

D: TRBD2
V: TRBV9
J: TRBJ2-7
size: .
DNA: TGTGCCAGCAGCCCCCGACGGGGAGCGGGAGGGCCTTCTACCTCCTACGAGCAGTACTTC
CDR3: CASSPRRGAGGPSTSYEQYF

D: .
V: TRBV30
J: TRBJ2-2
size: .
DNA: TGTGCCTGGAGACCCACGGGGACCGGGGAGCTGTTTTTT
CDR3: CAWRPTGTGELFF

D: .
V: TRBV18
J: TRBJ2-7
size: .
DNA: TGTGCCAGCTCACTTTCGGGCACAAGCTCCTACGAGCAGTACTTC
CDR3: CASSLSGTSSYEQYF

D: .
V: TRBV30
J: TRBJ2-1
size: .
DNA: TGTGCCTGGAGTTTTAGGCAATACAATGAGCAGTTCTTC
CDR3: CAWSFRQYNEQFF

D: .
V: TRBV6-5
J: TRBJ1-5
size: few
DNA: TGTGCCACCCGAGGGGGAAGCAATCAGCCCCAGCATTTT
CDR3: CATRGGSNQPQHF

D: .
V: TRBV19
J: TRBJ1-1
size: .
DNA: TGTGCCAGTAAAGGCGGAACGGGACTCAAGAACACTGAAGCTTTCTTT
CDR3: CASKGGTGLKNTEAFF

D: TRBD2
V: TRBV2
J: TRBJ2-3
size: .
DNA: TGTGCCAGCAGCGGACTAGCGGGAGGATTTGATACGCAGTATTTT
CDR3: CASSGLAGGFDTQYF

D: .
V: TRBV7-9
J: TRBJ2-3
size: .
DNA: TGTGCCAGCAGCTTCGGCCTAGGCGATACGCAGTATTTT
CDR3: CASSFGLGDTQYF

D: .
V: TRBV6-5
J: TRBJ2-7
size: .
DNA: TGTGCCAGCAGTTACATCGTCCAGCGGGCAGCCTACGAGCAGTACTTC
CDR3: CASSYIVQRAAYEQYF

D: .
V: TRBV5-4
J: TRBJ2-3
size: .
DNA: TGTGCCAGCAGCTTGGGTAGTAGCGGTCTGAATACGCAGTATTTT
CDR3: CASSLGSSGLNTQYF

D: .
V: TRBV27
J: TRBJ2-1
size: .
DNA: TGTGCCAGCAGTTTCACGAGGCAGGTGTACAATGAGCAGTTCTTC
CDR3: CASSFTRQVYNEQFF

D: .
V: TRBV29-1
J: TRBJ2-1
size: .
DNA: TGCAGCGTTGAAGTCCTTGGCCGGGGGGCAAATGAGCAGTTCTTC
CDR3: CSVEVLGRGANEQFF

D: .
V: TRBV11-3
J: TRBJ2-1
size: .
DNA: TGTGCCAGCAGCGAAGGGGGGGTCTCCTACAATGAGCAGTTCTTC
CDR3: CASSEGGVSYNEQFF

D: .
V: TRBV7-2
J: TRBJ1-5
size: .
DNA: TGTGCCAGCAGCTTATCCCCCGGGACAAACAATCAGCCCCAGCATTTT
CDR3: CASSLSPGTNNQPQHF

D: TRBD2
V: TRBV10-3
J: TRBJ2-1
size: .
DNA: TGTGCCATCGGGAAAGCGGGGGAGTACAATGAGCAGTTCTTC
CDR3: CAIGKAGEYNEQFF

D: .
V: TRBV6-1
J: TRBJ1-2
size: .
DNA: .
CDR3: CASSSSTGGYGYTF

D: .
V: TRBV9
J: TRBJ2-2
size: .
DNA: TGTGCCAGCAGCAAGCCGACAGGCCCCACCGGGGAGCTGTTTTTT
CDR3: CASSKPTGPTGELFF

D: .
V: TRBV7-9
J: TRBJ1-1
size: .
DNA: TGTGCCAGCAGCTTCGCGGGGGGAGGGGACACTGAAGCTTTCTTT
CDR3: CASSFAGGGDTEAFF

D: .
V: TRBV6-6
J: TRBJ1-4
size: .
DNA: TGTGCCAGCAGCAGACACCAAACAGGGTCTGATGAAAAACTGTTTTTT
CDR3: CASSRHQTGSDEKLFF

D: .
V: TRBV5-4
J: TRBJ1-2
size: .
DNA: TGTGCCAGCAGCTTTGTCGAGGGGACCGGCTACACCTTC
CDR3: CASSFVEGTGYTF

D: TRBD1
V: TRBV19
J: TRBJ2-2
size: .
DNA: TGTGCCAGTAGGTCCACAGGGGGAAGCGGGGAGCTGTTTTTT
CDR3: CASRSTGGSGELFF

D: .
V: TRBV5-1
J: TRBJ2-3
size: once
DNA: TGCGCCAGCAGCATCGGGACTGACACAGATACGCAGTATTTT
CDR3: CASSIGTDTDTQYF

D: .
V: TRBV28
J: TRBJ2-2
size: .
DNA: TGTGCCAGCAAACCAGGTTCTTTCGGGGAGCTGTTTTTT
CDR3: CASKPGSFGELFF

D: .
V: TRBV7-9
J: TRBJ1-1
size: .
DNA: TGTGCCAGCAGCTTAGCGCGAGGGCAGAATTCCATGAACACTGAAGCTTTCTTT
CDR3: CASSLARGQNSMNTEAFF

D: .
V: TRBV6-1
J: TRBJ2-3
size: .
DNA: TGTGCCAGCAGTGAAGGCGGTTCTAGTACGCAGTATTTT
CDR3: CASSEGGSSTQYF

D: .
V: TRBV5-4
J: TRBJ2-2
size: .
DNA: TGTGCCAGCAGCTCTCGGACCGGGGAGCTGTTTTTT
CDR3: CASSSRTGELFF

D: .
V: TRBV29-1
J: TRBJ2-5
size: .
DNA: TGCAGCGTTGGAGCAGGGGGGGCATCAGCGGACCAGTACTTC
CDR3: CSVGAGGASADQYF

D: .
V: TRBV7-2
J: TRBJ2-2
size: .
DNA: TGTGCCAGCAGCTTAATCTCCGCTTTTACCGGGGAGCTGTTTTTT
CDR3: CASSLISAFTGELFF

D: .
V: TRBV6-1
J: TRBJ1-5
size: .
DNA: TGTGCCAGCAGTGAAAAAGTAACTCAGAGCCGGGAGGCCCAGCATTTT
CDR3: CASSEKVTQSREAQHF

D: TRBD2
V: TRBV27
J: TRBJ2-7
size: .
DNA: TGTGCCAGCAGTACTCGACTAGCGGGAGACGAGCAGTACTTC
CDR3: CASSTRLAGDEQYF

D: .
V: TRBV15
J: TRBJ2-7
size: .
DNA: TGTGCCACCAGCAGACCCAACTCCTACGAGCAGTACTTC
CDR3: CATSRPNSYEQYF

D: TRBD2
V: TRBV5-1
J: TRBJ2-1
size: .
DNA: TGCGCCAGCCGCCTAGCGGGAGTAGGTGAGCAGTTCTTC
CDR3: CASRLAGVGEQFF

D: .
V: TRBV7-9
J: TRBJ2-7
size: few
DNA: TGTGCCAGCAGCTTAGTTCTCTACGAGCAGTACTTC
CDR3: CASSLVLYEQYF

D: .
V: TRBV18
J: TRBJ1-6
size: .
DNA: TGTGCCAGCTCACCAGGGGGAAAAGGATATAATTCACCCCTCCACTTT
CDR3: CASSPGGKGYNSPLHF

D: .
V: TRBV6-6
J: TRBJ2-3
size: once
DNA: TGTGCCAGCAGTTTTCCGTCCTCCGCGGATACGCAGTATTTT
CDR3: CASSFPSSADTQYF